The clone carrying this T cell receptor beta chain has only a few counts. Each CDR3 protein is one row after TCRdb ran MiXCR on the PCR reads. The repertoire has some 11,000 distinct CDR3 sequences, 27% of them found once; the top ten carry approximately 8%. CDR1 is MNHNS, CDR2 SASEGT, per germline. Trimming took 5 bases from V and 4 from J; bases not matched to a gene: 9. CDR3 length: 15 residues. This sample stems from a study of immune characterization of retroperitoneal liposarcoma. The sequencing sample was made of tumor tissue. This receptor was taken from a male donor with retroperitoneal liposarcoma. V and J are TRBV6-1 and TRBJ1-1; 8 nucleotides match TRBD1. CDR3 DNA: TGTGCCAGCAGTCAAGGACAGGGTCGGGGCACTGAAGCTTTCTTT. Protein sequence: CASSQGQGRGTEAFF.